Listed below are T cell receptor beta chains from one sample, sequenced in a study of T cell responses to AZD1222 COVID-19 vaccine. TCRdb's copy holds only in-frame clones and misses some; the assay was immunoSEQ multiplex PCR. Among some 150,000 clones listed, roughly 90% were seen once. The sequencing used peripheral blood, collected 28 days after the second dose of the MenACWY control vaccine. The receptors come from an adult who received the MenACWY meningococcal vaccine as a control. Both conserved end residues are part of each CDR3. D genes are given only for firm matches. Expanded clones get a size class; other rows say once, few or many, or leave the size out.

V	size	length	D	J	DNA	CDR3
TRBV9	few	15	NA	TRBJ1-2	TGTGCCAGCAGCGTAGTTAAGGCTTCTAACTATGGCTACACCTTC	CASSVVKASNYGYTF
TRBV5-1	NA	15	NA	TRBJ2-2	TGCGCCAGCAAAGCGTCGACCCAGAACACCGGGGAGCTGTTTTTT	CASKASTQNTGELFF
TRBV29-1	NA	14	TRBD2	TRBJ2-1	TGCAGCGTCCGACTAGCTGGGGGGTACAATGAGCAGTTCTTC	CSVRLAGGYNEQFF
TRBV4-2	NA	15	TRBD1	TRBJ1-1	TGTGCCAGCAGCCAATCAAGTCAGGGGGGCACTGAAGCTTTCTTT	CASSQSSQGGTEAFF
TRBV3-1/TRBV3-2	NA	14	TRBD1	TRBJ1-1	TGTGCCAGCAGCCAAGATACAGGGGTTACTGAAGCTTTCTTT	CASSQDTGVTEAFF
TRBV10-3	few	15	TRBD1	TRBJ2-3	TGTGCCATCAGTCCCCGACAGGGAGTAGGCGGTACGCAGTATTTT	CAISPRQGVGGTQYF
TRBV7-9	NA	14	TRBD1	TRBJ1-3	TGTGCCAGCAGCCGACAGGGGCCCGGAAACACCATATATTTT	CASSRQGPGNTIYF
TRBV4-3	NA	14	NA	TRBJ2-7	TGCGCCAGCAGCCCCCGCGTCGGATACTACGAGCAGTACTTC	CASSPRVGYYEQYF
TRBV11-3	NA	14	NA	TRBJ2-1	TGTGCCAGCAGCTTTGCGGCAGGGGATGGTGAGCAGTTCTTC	CASSFAAGDGEQFF
TRBV4-1	NA	15	TRBD1	TRBJ1-2	TGCGCCAGCAGCCAAACCGGGACAGACTACTATGGCTACACCTTC	CASSQTGTDYYGYTF
TRBV2	once	15	TRBD1	TRBJ1-4	TGTGCCAGCAGCCCCGCGGGACAGGGAGGCGAAAAACTGTTTTTT	CASSPAGQGGEKLFF
TRBV3-1/TRBV3-2	NA	15	NA	TRBJ1-2	TGTGCCAGCAGCCCGGAACAGGGTGGGAACTATGGCTACACCTTC	CASSPEQGGNYGYTF
TRBV7-6	NA	13	TRBD1	TRBJ1-1	TGTGCCAGCAGCTTGACAGGGGTCACTGAAGCTTTCTTT	CASSLTGVTEAFF
TRBV19	NA	15	NA	TRBJ1-6	TGTGCCAGTAGTATTGGGGGGACGGAAAATTCACCCCTCCACTTT	CASSIGGTENSPLHF
TRBV5-1	NA	17	NA	TRBJ1-6	TGCGCCAGCACCGAAAGGGGTTCGGGGGACTATAATTCACCCCTCCACTTT	CASTERGSGDYNSPLHF
TRBV7-9	NA	15	TRBD1	TRBJ2-4	TGTGCCAGCAGCCCAAACACCGGGACAGTAAACATTCAGTACTTC	CASSPNTGTVNIQYF
TRBV19	NA	15	TRBD1	TRBJ2-7	TGTGCCAGTAGTCCAGGGACAGGGGGGACCTACGAGCAGTACTTC	CASSPGTGGTYEQYF
TRBV21-1	NA	15	NA	TRBJ2-4	TGTGCCAGCACCCAAAGGGAGAGAGCCAAAAACATTCAGTACTTC	CASTQRERAKNIQYF
TRBV12-5	NA	17	NA	TRBJ1-6	TGTGCTAGTGGTTTGTTCCCTAGCACGGCGCCCGATTCACCCCTCCACTTT	CASGLFPSTAPDSPLHF
TRBV18	few	17	NA	TRBJ2-2	TGTGCCAGCTCACCAACGGCCATATCACTTAACACCGGGGAGCTGTTTTTT	CASSPTAISLNTGELFF
TRBV19	NA	17	NA	TRBJ2-4	TGTGCCAGTCATCCCTCTCGACAGGCGCTGTTGGGTAACATTCAGTACTTC	CASHPSRQALLGNIQYF
TRBV7-9	few	14	NA	TRBJ2-7	TGTGCCAGCAGCCCCCGGACGCTCTTGGGCGAGCAGTACTTC	CASSPRTLLGEQYF
TRBV4-3	NA	15	NA	TRBJ1-5	TGCGCCAGCAGCCAAGAAGTGAATGGGGATCAGCCCCAGCATTTT	CASSQEVNGDQPQHF
TRBV7-3	NA	15	TRBD2	TRBJ2-4	TGTGCCAGCAGCGAAGCGGGGGGAACCAAAAACATTCAGTACTTC	CASSEAGGTKNIQYF
TRBV6-5	once	12	TRBD1	TRBJ1-2	TGTGCCAGCATCCAAGGGGGCGGAGGCTACACCTTC	CASIQGGGGYTF
TRBV7-8	NA	15	NA	TRBJ2-2	TGTGCCAGCAGCTTAGACGGGTACCTTGGCGGGGAGCTGTTTTTT	CASSLDGYLGGELFF
TRBV3-1/TRBV3-2	NA	14	TRBD1	TRBJ1-2	TGTGCCAGCAGCCGGACAGGGATCAACTATGGCTACACCTTC	CASSRTGINYGYTF
TRBV30	NA	13	NA	TRBJ1-5	TGTGCCTGGAGTAGGGCGTGGAATCAGCCCCAGCATTTT	CAWSRAWNQPQHF
TRBV25-1	NA	18	NA	TRBJ1-3	TGTGCCAGCAGTGAATTTGAGACAACGCATCTCTCTGGAAACACCATATATTTT	CASSEFETTHLSGNTIYF
TRBV7-3	NA	13	NA	TRBJ1-3	TGTGCCAGCAGCCTAGGGCCTGGAAACACCATATATTTT	CASSLGPGNTIYF
TRBV10-1	NA	14	NA	TRBJ1-1	TGCGCCAGCAGCGGGGCAGGGCCGAACACTGAAGCTTTCTTT	CASSGAGPNTEAFF
TRBV7-6	NA	15	TRBD1	TRBJ2-7	TGTGCCAGCAGCACACCTTACAGGGGGCGGTACGAGCAGTACTTC	CASSTPYRGRYEQYF
TRBV18	NA	14	NA	TRBJ1-1	TGTGCCAGCTCACCTAGGCCTCTGGGCACTGAAGCTTTCTTT	CASSPRPLGTEAFF
TRBV15	NA	15	NA	TRBJ2-3	TGTGCCACCAGCGTAGACACGGGGTCGGCAGATACGCAGTATTTT	CATSVDTGSADTQYF